The 32 T cell receptor beta chains reported below all come from one sample, sequenced in a study of blood T cell repertoires in COVID-19. The repertoire was sequenced with immunoSEQ multiplex PCR; TCRdb's copy has only in-frame clones and lacks some. The sample yields about 160,000 clones, 75% to 90% seen once. The sequenced sample was peripheral blood. These receptors were collected from a woman older than 75 with active or convalescent COVID-19.

The rearrangement uses TRBV30 and TRBJ1-3, with no clear D. Germline CDR1 GTSNPN, CDR2 SVGIG (reference sequence). Between the trimmed V and J ends, which lost 2 bases and 1 base, there was a span of 9 bases. The CDR3 has 14 amino acids. CDR3 nucleotide sequence: TGTGCCTGGAGTAAGGAGATTTCTGGAAACACCATATATTTT. This gives the protein CAWSKEISGNTIYF.

This rearrangement joins TRBV21-1 to TRBJ1-2; TRBD1 is the table's D call, not checked against the DNA. TRBV21-1 is flagged as a pseudogene. This CDR3 comprises 15 residues. The CDR3, as DNA: TGTGCCAGCAGCAGGCGACAGGATTCTAACTATGGCTACACCTTC. Protein sequence: CASSRRQDSNYGYTF.

V usage is TRBV2 and J usage is TRBJ1-1; the D gene is possibly TRBD1 (5 bases). This CDR3 contains 12 residues. Trimming shortened V by 8 bases and J by 1 base, and 8 bases separated the two germline ends. Germline CDR1 is SNHLY and CDR2 is FYNNEI. CDR3 in amino acids: CASQGQNTEAFF. In DNA form, the CDR3 reads TGTGCCAGCCAGGGTCAGAACACTGAAGCTTTCTTT. Drawing the rest from reference TRBV2 and TRBJ1-1, the complete variable domain is EPEVTQTPSHQVTQMGQEVILRCVPISNHLYFYWYRQILGQKVEFLVSFYNNEISEKSEIFDDQFSVERPDGSNFTLKIRSTKLEDSAMYFCASQGQNTEAFFGQGTRLTVV.

V usage is TRBV19 and J usage is TRBJ1-3, with no clear D. Germline V lookup: CDR1 LNHDA, CDR2 SQIVND (reference sequence). The CDR3 spans 14 residues. V was cut by 4 bases and J by 0 bases, with 7 bases left in between. Written as DNA, the CDR3 is TGTGCCAGTAGTACGGTCTCCTCTGGAAACACCATATATTTT. The encoded protein is CASSTVSSGNTIYF.

The chain uses TRBV18 and TRBJ1-1; 12 bases match TRBD1. The CDR3 covers 14 residues. V lost 6 bases to trimming and J lost 8 bases; unmatched junction nucleotides: 7. Germline V gene sequence: CDR1 KGHSH, CDR2 LQKENI. The chain's CDR3 is CASSLGQGAAEAFF. The CDR3 DNA reads TGTGCCAGCTCCCTGGGACAGGGGGCGGCGGAAGCTTTCTTT.

The DNA for the CDR3 is TGTGCCAGCAGCCGGGGGGAGACGGCAACTAATGAAAAACTGTTTTTT. Protein product: CASSRGETATNEKLFF. The V gene is TRBV7-2, the J gene TRBJ1-4, with a tentative D call TRBD1 (5 bases). The ends were cut back, 5 bases at V and 0 bases at J, with 13 bases in the middle. Germline lookup yields CDR1 SGHTA and CDR2 FQGNSA. The CDR3 covers 16 residues.

The V and J genes are TRBV12-3 or TRBV12-4 and TRBJ1-3, with D possibly matching TRBD1 (6 bases). The ends were cut back, 3 bases at V and 5 bases at J, with 8 bases in the middle. The CDR3 has 13 residues. CDR3 sequence (DNA): TGTGCCAGCAGTTTCCGGGACAGAAACACCATATATTTT. This gives the protein CASSFRDRNTIYF.

The genes are TRBV7-2 and TRBJ2-7, with D possibly TRBD1 on 6 matching bases. Germline V gene lookup returns CDR1 SGHTA and CDR2 FQGNSA. Trimming cost V 7 bases and J 0 bases, with 13 bases left between them. The CDR3 has 14 amino acids. The CDR3 protein is CASTAQGGSYEQYF. CDR3 DNA sequence: TGTGCCAGCACCGCACAGGGCGGCTCCTACGAGCAGTACTTC.

The sample holds a few counts of this clone. The chain has TRBV12-3 or TRBV12-4 and TRBJ1-2; TRBD1 is a possible D gene (5 bases). This CDR3 contains 12 residues. V shed 2 bases and J shed 4 bases, with 5 bases lying between them. CDR3 in DNA: TGTGCCAGCAGTTTACAGGGCTATGGCTACACCTTC. Its protein is CASSLQGYGYTF.

V and J are TRBV7-8 and TRBJ1-5; D unclear. The germline CDR1 and CDR2 sequences are SGHVS and FQNEAQ. This CDR3 spans 14 amino acids. V lost 0 bases, J lost 6 bases, and 9 bases lay in between. The CDR3 is CASSLARQVQPQHF. As DNA, the CDR3 is TGTGCCAGCAGCTTAGCCCGTCAGGTTCAGCCCCAGCATTTT.

The chain uses TRBV5-1 and TRBJ1-2; TRBD1 is a possible D gene (5 bases). Trimming shortened V by 5 bases and J by 0 bases, and 14 bases separated the two germline ends. Germline values: CDR1 SGHRS, CDR2 YFSETQ. There are 15 residues in the CDR3. The CDR3 protein is CASSPGDGSNYGYTF. The CDR3 DNA is TGCGCCAGCAGTCCGGGGGACGGATCTAACTATGGCTACACCTTC.

This clone appeared a single time. The rearrangement uses TRBV19 and TRBJ1-2; TRBD1 agrees at 7 bases. CDR1 and CDR2 from the germline V gene are LNHDA and SQIVND (reference sequence). The CDR3 length is 13 residues. V shed 5 bases, J shed 8 bases, and the junction held 8 bases outside the gene matches. The CDR3 region has the DNA TGTGCCAGTAGTCGCGTCCCCAGGGGGGGCTACACCTTC. Protein sequence: CASSRVPRGGYTF.

This rearrangement joins TRBV25-1 to TRBJ1-5; D gene uncertain. Trimming left V 1 base short and J 6 bases short, with 10 bases between. The CDR3 sequence is 14 residues long. From germline, CDR1 is MGHDK and CDR2 SYGVNS. Written as DNA, the CDR3 is TGTGCCAGCAGTGAATCGGGGAATGGTCAGCCCCAGCATTTT. As protein: CASSESGNGQPQHF.

This chain connects TRBV19 to TRBJ2-5, with TRBD2 matching 10 bases. Unmatched junction bases numbered 12, after V lost 6 bases and J lost 5 bases. CDR1 and CDR2 (germline): LNHDA, SQIVND (reference sequence). The length of the CDR3 is 16 residues. CDR3 protein: CASRESGGALQETQYF. The CDR3 nucleotides are TGTGCCAGTAGGGAGAGCGGGGGGGCTCTTCAGGAGACCCAGTACTTC. Full variable domain (outside the CDR3, taken from reference TRBV19 and TRBJ2-5): DGGITQSPKYLFRKEGQNVTLSCEQNLNHDAMYWYRQDPGQGLRLIYYSQIVNDFQKGDIAEGYSVSREKKESFPLTVTSAQKNPTAFYLCASRESGGALQETQYFGPGTRLLVL.

The V call is TRBV11-3, the J call TRBJ1-4; maybe TRBD1 (5 bases). The germline V and J ends were trimmed by 5 bases and 6 bases, with 19 bases remaining between them. This CDR3 contains 16 residues. Germline V lookup: CDR1 SGHNT, CDR2 YENEEA. CDR3 in amino acids: CASSTTPWGGDEKLFF. The CDR3 nucleotides are TGTGCCAGCAGCACCACTCCCTGGGGGGGTGATGAAAAACTGTTTTTT.

The V call is TRBV18, the J call TRBJ2-7; 9 positions agree with TRBD1. This CDR3 contains 17 residues. CDR1 and CDR2 (germline): KGHSH, LQKENI. V shed 5 bases, J shed 1 base, and the junction held 12 bases outside the gene matches. The CDR3 spells CASSIGRGQGLSYEQYF. The CDR3 coding sequence is TGTGCCAGCTCAATAGGCCGGGGACAGGGCCTTTCCTACGAGCAGTACTTC.

This clone was observed once. The chain uses TRBV19 and TRBJ1-1; D possibly corresponds to TRBD1 (5 bases). Trimming removed 6 bases from V and 4 bases from J, with 18 bases in between. CDR3 length equals 15 residues. The germline V gene has CDR1 LNHDA and CDR2 SQIVND (reference sequence). CDR3 sequence: CASRPRQTRITEAFF. DNA of the CDR3: TGTGCCAGTAGACCCCGACAGACCCGAATCACTGAAGCTTTCTTT.

The rearrangement joins TRBV25-1 to TRBJ2-7, with 9 bases fitting TRBD2. The CDR3 runs 16 residues. Unmatched junction bases numbered 10, after V lost 1 base and J lost 6 bases. The V gene's germline CDR1 is MGHDK and CDR2 SYGVNS. In DNA, the CDR3 is TGTGCCAGCAGTGAATCCAGGGGACTAGCTAAATCCGAGCAGTACTTC. This encodes CASSESRGLAKSEQYF.

The chain has TRBV9 and TRBJ1-5; TRBD1 matches 11 bases. V lost 2 bases to trimming and J lost 8 bases; unmatched junction nucleotides: 6. The CDR3 covers 15 residues. CDR1 is SGDLS and CDR2 is YYNGEE in the germline V gene. The CDR3 is CASSVAGTGGEPQHF. The CDR3 region has the DNA TGTGCCAGCAGCGTCGCCGGGACAGGGGGGGAGCCCCAGCATTTT.

This chain joins TRBV18 and TRBJ2-7; maybe TRBD1 (6 bases). This CDR3 comprises 14 residues. Germline-derived CDR1 and CDR2 are KGHSH and LQKENI. V lost 3 bases, J lost 3 bases, and 12 bases lay in between. In DNA form, the CDR3 reads TGTGCCAGCTCACCTCCGGGACAATACTACGAGCAGTACTTC. Amino acid sequence: CASSPPGQYYEQYF.

The chain has TRBV6-5 and TRBJ1-3, with 9 bases identical to TRBD1. Trimming at V came to 2 bases and at J to 9 bases, leaving 11 bases not matched to a gene. Germline loops: CDR1 MNHEY, CDR2 SVGAGI. The CDR3 extends over 16 amino acids. This CDR3 is CASSYGGGTGSSTIYF. The DNA for the CDR3 is TGTGCCAGCAGTTACGGGGGAGGGACAGGGAGTAGCACCATATATTTT.

The chain couples TRBV19 to TRBJ1-2; 9 positions agree with TRBD1. Germline V lookup: CDR1 LNHDA, CDR2 SQIVND (reference sequence). The CDR3 is 13 amino acids. V dropped 5 bases and J dropped 4; count of bases not matched to a gene: 2. CDR3 sequence: CASSPGQGYGYTF. For the CDR3, the DNA is TGTGCCAGTAGTCCGGGACAGGGCTATGGCTACACCTTC.

The chain uses TRBV4-1 and TRBJ2-5; D possibly corresponds to TRBD1 (5 bases). Trimming removed 1 base from V and 3 bases from J, with 9 bases in between. The CDR3 is made up of 14 amino acids. The germline V gene encodes CDR1 MGHRA and CDR2 YSYEKL. DNA of the CDR3: TGCGCCAGCAGCCAAGTCCTCAGGGAAGAGACCCAGTACTTC. As protein: CASSQVLREETQYF.

In regard to this clone: Other DNA sequences in this sample translate to the same CDR3. The V and J genes are TRBV29-1 and TRBJ1-1; D call uncertain. CDR3 length: 12 amino acids. The germline V gene has CDR1 SQVTM and CDR2 ANQGSEA. With 3 bases removed from V and 5 bases from J, the gap between germline ends came to 10 bases. The CDR3 here is CSVDPGRTEAFF. The CDR3 bases are TGCAGCGTTGATCCGGGGAGGACTGAAGCTTTCTTT.

This chain connects TRBV3-1 (or the pseudogene TRBV3-2) to TRBJ1-5; perhaps TRBD1 as D (5 bases). Germline CDR1 and CDR2: LGHDT and YNNKEL (reference sequence). The V gene lost 5 bases and the J gene lost 12 bases, with 17 bases spanning the gap. This CDR3 contains 13 residues. In nucleotides, the CDR3 is TGTGCCAGCAGCGCCAGGGTTTTAGAGGTCCAGCATTTT. Translated: CASSARVLEVQHF.

The chain joins TRBV10-3 to TRBJ1-6; D gene unclear. V lost 3 bases, J lost 5 bases, and 11 bases lay in between. CDR1 is ENHRY and CDR2 is SYGVKD in the germline V gene. The CDR3 is 15 residues long. The chain's CDR3 is CAISEAGRDNSPLHF. In DNA form, the CDR3 reads TGTGCCATCAGTGAAGCCGGCCGGGATAATTCACCCCTCCACTTT.

The chain joins TRBV7-8 to TRBJ1-3; the D is unclear. This CDR3 has 16 residues. V was pared by 1 base and J by 0 bases, with 10 bases between. Per germline, CDR1 SGHVS and CDR2 FQNEAQ. CDR3 DNA: TGTGCCAGCAGCTTAGGGCGGGATCTCTCTGGAAACACCATATATTTT. As protein: CASSLGRDLSGNTIYF.

J is TRBJ2-6 and V is TRBV9; D possibly corresponds to TRBD1 (5 bases). The CDR3 sequence is 15 residues long. Trimming shortened V by 0 bases and J by 2 bases, and 6 bases separated the two germline ends. Per germline, CDR1 SGDLS and CDR2 YYNGEE. The CDR3 region is CASSVGTTGANVLTF. As DNA, the CDR3 is TGTGCCAGCAGCGTAGGGACAACTGGGGCCAACGTCCTGACTTTC.

Of note for this clone: The sample has other DNA sequences that encode this CDR3 too. The chain is built from TRBV12-3 or TRBV12-4 and TRBJ2-7, with a tentative D call TRBD1 (5 bases). V was shortened by 6 bases and J by 7 bases, with 16 bases between the two germline ends. This CDR3 spans 13 amino acids. The CDR3 nucleotides read TGTGCCAGCAGGGGTTACGACACAGGAGAGCAGTACTTC. Its protein product is CASRGYDTGEQYF.

The chain recombines TRBV28 with TRBJ2-7, with 9 positions matching TRBD1. The CDR3 is 15 amino acids. Per the germline V gene, CDR1 is MDHEN and CDR2 is SYDVKM. Trimming took 4 bases from V and 0 from J; bases not matched to a gene: 4. Written as DNA, the CDR3 is TGTGCCAGCAGTTCAAGGGGACAGGGCTCCTACGAGCAGTACTTC. Amino acids: CASSSRGQGSYEQYF.

The chain joins TRBV5-1 to TRBJ2-2; TRBD1 matches at 7 bases. The CDR3 covers 17 residues. The germline V gene encodes CDR1 SGHRS and CDR2 YFSETQ. V dropped 4 bases and J dropped 6; count of bases not matched to a gene: 15. CDR3 loop: CASSLNRDSTKPGELFF. The CDR3 bases are TGCGCCAGCAGCCTAAACCGGGACAGTACAAAACCCGGGGAGCTGTTTTTT.

This chain connects TRBV12-3 or TRBV12-4 to TRBJ2-1; D gene uncertain. There are 12 residues in the CDR3. Trimming shortened V by 3 bases and J by 10 bases, and 10 bases separated the two germline ends. The chain's CDR3 is CASSLTRLEQFF. As DNA, the CDR3 is TGTGCCAGCAGTTTGACTCGGTTGGAGCAGTTCTTC.